The T cell receptor beta chain under discussion was sequenced for a study of tumor-infiltrating lymphocytes in primary liver carcinoma. Study-level results: Top-250-clone fractions were significantly higher in tumors than in blood (p = 0.039).

Germline DNA was also extracted, with blood RNA taken from unsorted whole blood. Constant-region priming of 500 to 550 ng total RNA yielded TCR beta cDNA. Three nested multiplex PCR rounds, a slightly modified ARM-PCR, produced the libraries for TCR beta. PCR rounds one and two used TRBV1-TRBV30 forward primers with a C-beta reverse primer for around 11 cycles each. TCRdb re-called the multiplex PCR reads through MiXCR, storing one row per CDR3 protein. Of around 330,000 distinct CDR3 sequences in the sample, roughly three fifths were seen once. Germline V CDR1 and CDR2: GTSNPN, SVGIG (reference sequence). The CDR3 has 14 residues. Losses at the gene ends were 8 bases for V and 8 bases for J; bases not matched to a gene: 14. As to this clonotype: What it recognizes is unknown.

The chain carries TRBV30 and TRBJ2-3; TRBD2 agrees at 9 bases. Sequenced material: peripheral blood. The receptor comes from a woman in her 30s with primary liver carcinoma and hepatitis B virus infection. The CDR3 here is CALSPGTSHRTQYF. The CDR3 DNA reads as TGTGCCCTTTCCCCCGGGACTAGCCATCGTACGCAGTATTTT.